Only a few counts were recorded for the clone carrying this T cell receptor beta chain. Its antigen is unidentified. This sample is part of a study of T cell responses to AZD1222 COVID-19 vaccine. Data came from immunoSEQ multiplex PCR; TCRdb stores just in-frame clones and leaves some out. The sample yields some 110,000 clones, roughly nine tenths seen once. Germline-derived CDR1 and CDR2 are LGHNT and FRNRAP. This CDR3 contains 16 residues. With 6 bases clipped from V and 8 bases from J, the junction kept 14 bases outside the gene matches. Study-level points and caveats: White British donors predominated, females outnumbered males, and clonal diversity was possibly underestimated. At baseline, just a handful of AZD1222 recipients tested seropositive.

This specimen consisted of peripheral blood, obtained on day 0 of AZD1222 vaccination. The V call is TRBV12-5, the J call TRBJ1-5; TRBD1 agrees at 9 bases. The clonotype originates from an adult in good health. The CDR3: CASGLPEDRGTKPQHF. The CDR3 DNA is TGTGCTAGTGGCCTCCCCGAGGACAGGGGCACGAAGCCCCAGCATTTT.